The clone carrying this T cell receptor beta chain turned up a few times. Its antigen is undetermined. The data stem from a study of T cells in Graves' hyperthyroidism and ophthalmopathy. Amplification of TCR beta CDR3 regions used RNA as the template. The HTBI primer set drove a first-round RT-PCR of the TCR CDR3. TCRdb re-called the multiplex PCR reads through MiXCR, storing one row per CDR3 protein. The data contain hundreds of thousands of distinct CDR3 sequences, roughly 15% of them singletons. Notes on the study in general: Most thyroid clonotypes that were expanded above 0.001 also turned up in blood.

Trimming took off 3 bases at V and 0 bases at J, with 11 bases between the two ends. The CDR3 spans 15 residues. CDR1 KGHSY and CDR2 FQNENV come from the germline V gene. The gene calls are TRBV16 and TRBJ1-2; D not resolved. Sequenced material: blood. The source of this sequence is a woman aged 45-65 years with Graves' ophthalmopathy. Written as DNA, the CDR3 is TGTGCCAGCAGCCAGCCAACGGGTGCTAACTATGGCTACACCTTC. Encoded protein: CASSQPTGANYGYTF.